This entry lists 31 T cell receptor beta chains sequenced from one sample in a study of blood T cell repertoires in COVID-19. Measured with immunoSEQ multiplex PCR; TCRdb has only the in-frame clones, and not every one. This sample has around 110,000 clones, with just under 80% found just once. Source material: peripheral blood. The receptors were gathered from a man in his 60s with active or convalescent COVID-19.

The chain is built from TRBV9 and TRBJ1-6; 8 positions match TRBD1. After removal of 0 bases from V and 7 bases from J, the junction contained 3 bases not matched to a gene. In germline, CDR1 is SGDLS, CDR2 YYNGEE. This CDR3 is 15 amino acids long. The CDR3 coding sequence is TGTGCCAGCAGCGTAGCTCAGGGGGCGAATTCACCCCTCCACTTT. Its translation: CASSVAQGANSPLHF.

The genes are TRBV27 and TRBJ1-4; the D is unclear. V dropped 6 bases and J dropped 8 bases, with 7 bases sitting between them. The germline V gene encodes CDR1 MNHEY and CDR2 SMNVEV (reference sequence). The CDR3 is 11 amino acids. CDR3 sequence reads: CASSRGEKLFF. The CDR3 nucleotides are TGTGCCAGCAGCCGGGGAGAAAAACTGTTTTTT.

The V call is TRBV5-1, the J call TRBJ2-1; 8 nucleotides agree with TRBD2. The germline gives CDR1 SGHRS, CDR2 YFSETQ. CDR3 length equals 15 residues. The ends lost 1 base at V and 9 bases at J; junction bases unmatched: 9. Here the CDR3 DNA reads TGCGCCAGCAGCTTGTCTCCGGGAGGGCCGCTTGAGCAGTTCTTC. Translating it yields CASSLSPGGPLEQFF.

This chain joins TRBV18 and TRBJ1-1, with D maybe TRBD1 (5 bases). Trimming cost V 3 bases and J 4 bases, with 12 bases left between them. The germline CDR1 and CDR2 sequences are KGHSH and LQKENI. The CDR3 covers 14 residues. The CDR3 DNA reads TGTGCCAGCTCACCGGGCAGGGCGGTCACTGAAGCTTTCTTT. Translated, it gives CASSPGRAVTEAFF.

The V gene is TRBV5-1, the J gene TRBJ1-5; weak D call: TRBD1 (6 bases). The germline V gene has CDR1 SGHRS and CDR2 YFSETQ. Between the trimmed V and J ends, which lost 0 bases and 0 bases, there was a span of 10 bases. This CDR3 is built from 16 residues. The CDR3 protein is CASSLGDNNSNQPQHF. Written as DNA, the CDR3 is TGCGCCAGCAGCTTGGGGGACAATAATAGCAATCAGCCCCAGCATTTT.

Written as DNA, the CDR3 is TGTGCCAGCTCACCATCAATTTCCGGGACAGGGGGCAGGAGCAATCAGCCCCAGCATTTT. Protein: CASSPSISGTGGRSNQPQHF. The genes are TRBV18 and TRBJ1-5; 12 bases line up with TRBD1. The CDR3 contains 20 residues. The germline V gene has CDR1 KGHSH and CDR2 LQKENI. J was trimmed by 1 base and V by 2 bases; bases with no gene match: 12. The variable domain in full, completed from reference TRBV18 and TRBJ1-5, reads NAGVMQNPRHLVRRRGQEARLRCSPMKGHSHVYWYRQLPEEGLKFMVYLQKENIIDESGMPKERFSAEFPKEGPSILRIQQVVRGDSAAYFCASSPSISGTGGRSNQPQHFGDGTRLSIL.

A single count supports this clone. This chain connects TRBV5-1 to TRBJ2-3, with D maybe TRBD2 (5 bases). The ends were cut back, 8 bases at V and 2 bases at J, with 18 bases in the middle. This CDR3 is 15 amino acids long. CDR1 is SGHRS and CDR2 is YFSETQ in the germline V gene. As DNA, the CDR3 is TGCGCCAGGTCCAGACTAACCCGAAACACAGATACGCAGTATTTT. It yields the protein CARSRLTRNTDTQYF. Full variable domain (remainder filled in from reference TRBV5-1 and TRBJ2-3): KAGVTQTPRYLIKTRGQQVTLSCSPISGHRSVSWYQQTPGQGLQFLFEYFSETQRNKGNFPGRFSGRQFSNSRSEMNVSTLELGDSALYLCARSRLTRNTDTQYFGPGTRLTVL.

This chain uses TRBV21-1 with TRBJ2-5; TRBD2 reflects the table's D call only, with no check against the DNA. TRBV21-1 is labeled a pseudogene. The CDR3 consists of 15 residues. The CDR3 protein is CASSKGASAKETQYF. The CDR3 DNA sequence: TGTGCCAGCAGCAAAGGTGCTAGCGCGAAAGAGACCCAGTACTTC.

There are a few counts of this clone. The chain employs TRBV7-2 and TRBJ2-7; 11 bases agree with TRBD2. Germline V gives CDR1 SGHTA, CDR2 FQGNSA. Unmatched junction bases numbered 4, after V lost 5 bases and J lost 4 bases. This CDR3 is built from 14 residues. CDR3 in DNA: TGTGCCAGCAGCGCCGGGACTAGCGGATACGAGCAGTACTTC. This codes for CASSAGTSGYEQYF.

The J gene is TRBJ2-1, the V gene TRBV6-7; 16 nucleotides align to TRBD2. TRBV6-7 is an ORF for which the function is uncertain. This CDR3 region has 16 residues. Trimming at V came to 6 bases and at J to 8 bases, leaving 7 bases not matched to a gene. This CDR3 is CASRLGLAGGGDEQFF. CDR3 nucleotide sequence: TGTGCCAGCAGGCTGGGACTAGCGGGAGGGGGGGATGAGCAGTTCTTC.

The chain is built from TRBV18 and TRBJ1-1; 7 bases line up with TRBD1. This CDR3 contains 18 residues. V shed 1 base, J shed 0 bases, and the junction held 11 bases outside the gene matches. Germline assignment: CDR1 KGHSH and CDR2 LQKENI. The CDR3 sequence is CASSPLHLRQGMNTEAFF. CDR3 DNA: TGTGCCAGCTCACCACTGCACCTGCGACAGGGTATGAACACTGAAGCTTTCTTT.

This chain uses TRBV24-1 with TRBJ2-1, with 10 positions matching TRBD2. The CDR3 is 15 amino acids. CDR1 KGHDR and CDR2 SFDVKD come from the germline V gene. Germline trimming cut 3 bases from V and 5 bases from J; bases unmatched to any gene: 3. The CDR3 DNA reads TGTGCCACCAGTGATGCCGGGACTAGCGACAATGAGCAGTTCTTC. Translated, it gives CATSDAGTSDNEQFF.

This chain joins TRBV28 and TRBJ1-1, with D maybe TRBD1 (5 bases). Per the germline V gene, CDR1 is MDHEN and CDR2 is SYDVKM. This CDR3 comprises 15 residues. V was clipped by 2 bases and J by 8 bases, with 18 bases between them. CDR3 sequence reads: CASSLNSGRQTEAFF. The CDR3 coding sequence is TGTGCCAGCAGTTTAAATTCCGGTCGACAGACCGAAGCTTTCTTT.

V and J are TRBV5-1 and TRBJ2-5; perhaps TRBD2 as D (5 bases). V was cut by 0 bases and J by 5 bases, with 5 bases left in between. Germline lookup yields CDR1 SGHRS and CDR2 YFSETQ. The length of the CDR3 is 12 residues. CDR3 protein: CASSLVAETQYF. The CDR3 DNA follows: TGCGCCAGCAGCTTGGTAGCGGAGACCCAGTACTTC. The full variable domain, in which reference TRBV5-1 and TRBJ2-5 provide the parts outside the CDR3, is KAGVTQTPRYLIKTRGQQVTLSCSPISGHRSVSWYQQTPGQGLQFLFEYFSETQRNKGNFPGRFSGRQFSNSRSEMNVSTLELGDSALYLCASSLVAETQYFGPGTRLLVL.

V gene TRBV5-4 combines with J gene TRBJ2-7, with TRBD1 matching 9 bases. The length of the CDR3 is 14 residues. Trimming cost V 4 bases and J 7 bases; bases outside gene matches: 9. CDR1 and CDR2 from the germline V gene are SGHNT and YYREEE (reference sequence). DNA of the CDR3: TGTGCCAGCAGCCCGAGGACAGGGGCGAGGGAGCAGTACTTC. Encoded protein: CASSPRTGAREQYF.

This clone was picked up one time. V is TRBV27 and J is TRBJ2-1, with a weak D call TRBD1 (5 bases). Germline V lookup: CDR1 MNHEY, CDR2 SMNVEV (reference sequence). Trimming shortened V by 6 bases and J by 6 bases, and 12 bases separated the two germline ends. The CDR3 has 13 amino acids. CDR3 protein: CASRRTPTNEQFF. The CDR3 nucleotides are TGTGCCAGCAGACGGACACCCACCAATGAGCAGTTCTTC.

The J gene is TRBJ2-5, the V gene TRBV7-3, with 9 bases fitting TRBD2. The junction had 4 bases not matched to a gene; V was cut back by 3 bases and J by 5 bases. CDR1 SGHTA and CDR2 FQGTGA come from the germline V gene. This CDR3 has 14 amino acids. The CDR3 loop reads CASSLAGGIETQYF. Here the CDR3 DNA reads TGTGCCAGCAGCTTGGCGGGAGGGATCGAGACCCAGTACTTC.

V gene TRBV29-1 combines with J gene TRBJ2-5; 7 bases are shared with TRBD1. Germline loops: CDR1 SQVTM, CDR2 ANQGSEA. This CDR3 is 12 amino acids long. The junction had 2 bases not matched to a gene; V was cut back by 5 bases and J by 2 bases. CDR3 residues: CSVTGVQETQYF. The CDR3 bases are TGCAGCGTTACAGGGGTTCAAGAGACCCAGTACTTC.

V and J are TRBV29-1 and TRBJ2-1, with D possibly matching TRBD1 (5 bases). Germline lookup yields CDR1 SQVTM and CDR2 ANQGSEA. The CDR3 totals 14 residues. The V and J ends lost 6 bases and 5 bases respectively, with 17 bases between them. CDR3 in DNA: TGCAGCGTCCTTGGATATTTAGGGGACAATGAGCAGTTCTTC. It translates to CSVLGYLGDNEQFF.

The V gene is TRBV4-2, the J gene TRBJ2-7; 10 positions match TRBD2. The CDR3 consists of 16 residues. In germline, CDR1 is LGHNA, CDR2 YNFKEQ. Trimming took 3 bases from V and 5 from J; bases not matched to a gene: 10. The CDR3 region has the DNA TGTGCCAGCAGCCAGCGCTCTAGCGGGAGCCACCACGAGCAGTACTTC. As protein: CASSQRSSGSHHEQYF.

The DNA of the CDR3 is TGCGCCAGCAGCTCAGCGGGGTGGGATGAGCAGTTCTTC. As protein: CASSSAGWDEQFF. The V and J genes are TRBV5-1 and TRBJ2-1, with TRBD2 matching over 7 bases. Germline V gene lookup returns CDR1 SGHRS and CDR2 YFSETQ. J gave up 8 bases and V 3 bases, and 5 bases lay outside the gene matches. CDR3 length equals 13 residues.

The CDR3, as DNA: TGTGCCAGCAGCGTAGGAGGGCGACAGGGGCCCTACAATGAGCAGTTCTTC. This translates into CASSVGGRQGPYNEQFF. The gene calls are TRBV11-3 and TRBJ2-1; TRBD1 matches 8 bases. The CDR3 consists of 17 residues. V dropped 5 bases and J dropped 2; count of bases not matched to a gene: 11. CDR1 and CDR2 from the germline V gene are SGHNT and YENEEA.

CDR3 coding DNA: TGTGCCAGCTCAGCAAACGGACAGGGGGCTGGGTCCCAGTACTTC. The encoded protein is CASSANGQGAGSQYF. The chain links TRBV18 to TRBJ2-5; 11 nucleotides line up with TRBD1. This CDR3 is 15 amino acids long. CDR1 and CDR2 (germline): KGHSH, LQKENI. V lost 5 bases to trimming and J lost 9 bases; unmatched junction nucleotides: 11.

V and J are TRBV24-1 and TRBJ2-4, with D possibly matching TRBD1 (8 bases). V lost 4 bases and J 7 bases, leaving 16 bases between the germline ends. This CDR3 has 15 amino acids. Germline CDR1 and CDR2: KGHDR and SFDVKD. The CDR3 is CATSDPGQGGNIQYF. DNA of the CDR3: TGTGCCACCAGTGACCCCGGACAGGGAGGGAACATTCAGTACTTC.

The gene calls are TRBV6-5 and TRBJ2-1, with 11 bases identical to TRBD2. Germline-derived CDR1 and CDR2 are MNHEY and SVGAGI. V lost 6 bases to trimming and J lost 5 bases; unmatched junction nucleotides: 3. This CDR3 is built from 14 residues. CDR3 DNA: TGTGCCAGCAGGATGGGACTAGCGGACAATGAGCAGTTCTTC. Encoded protein: CASRMGLADNEQFF.

The rearrangement joins TRBV10-3 to TRBJ2-5; 14 bases map to TRBD2. V dropped 3 bases and J dropped 4; count of bases not matched to a gene: 7. The CDR3 has 17 amino acids. Looked up from germline, CDR1 is ENHRY and CDR2 is SYGVKD. This CDR3 reads CAISDSPGLAGAETQYF. In nucleotides, the CDR3 is TGTGCCATCAGTGACTCACCGGGACTAGCGGGAGCAGAGACCCAGTACTTC.

V and J are TRBV15 and TRBJ1-5; no firm D call. Trimming removed 0 bases at V and 5 bases at J, with 14 bases between. The germline V gene encodes CDR1 LNHNV and CDR2 YYDKDF (reference sequence). The CDR3 length is 16 residues. CDR3: CATSRDLRGPYQPQHF. The CDR3 DNA is TGTGCCACCAGCAGAGATCTGAGAGGGCCCTATCAGCCCCAGCATTTT.

The chain has TRBV4-2 and TRBJ1-5, with D perhaps matching TRBD1 (5 bases). The germline gives CDR1 LGHNA, CDR2 YNFKEQ. V was shortened by 0 bases and J by 5 bases, with 11 bases between the two germline ends. CDR3 length: 15 amino acids. The CDR3 loop is CASSQDRGGYQPQHF. CDR3 in DNA: TGTGCCAGCAGCCAAGATCGGGGGGGTTATCAGCCCCAGCATTTT.

V and J are TRBV27 and TRBJ1-2; 7 nucleotides match TRBD1. Germline trimming cut 2 bases from V and 1 base from J; bases unmatched to any gene: 4. The CDR3 spans 15 residues. Germline V gene lookup returns CDR1 MNHEY and CDR2 SMNVEV (reference sequence). The CDR3 coding sequence is TGTGCCAGCAGTTTAGGCCAGGGGGATAACTATGGCTACACCTTC. This sequence encodes CASSLGQGDNYGYTF.

The J gene is TRBJ2-7, the V gene TRBV6-6; 7 bases agree with TRBD1. Germline CDR1 MNHNY, CDR2 SVGAGI (reference sequence). The CDR3 has 14 amino acids. Unmatched junction bases numbered 9, after V lost 5 bases and J lost 5 bases. In DNA, the CDR3 is TGTGCCAGCAGTCAGACAGGGATTTACCACGAGCAGTACTTC. This codes for CASSQTGIYHEQYF.

The rearrangement uses TRBV29-1 and TRBJ2-1, with D tentatively TRBD1 (6 bases). Germline CDR1 reads SQVTM; CDR2 reads ANQGSEA. The CDR3 has 16 residues. V lost 0 bases and J lost 0, with 12 bases in between. DNA of the CDR3: TGCAGCGTTGAAGATCTCGCGGACAGCTCCTACAATGAGCAGTTCTTC. Protein product: CSVEDLADSSYNEQFF.